The source of this TCR beta chain is a study of immune cell composition in non-small cell lung cancer. Study information: Tumours were mainly lung adenocarcinoma or squamous cell carcinoma. Broader study findings: Adenocarcinomas with higher top tumour-associated clone frequency had more reactive TILs.

Trimming cost V 4 bases and J 5 bases, with 20 bases left between them. The germline gives CDR1 MGHRA, CDR2 YSYEKL. CDR3 size: 16 residues. Note on this clone: Its antigen is currently unknown.

Here immunoSEQ multiplex PCR was the method, and the copy in TCRdb shows in-frame clones only, minus some. The table lists approximately 4,900 clones, over 60% of them singletons. Normal lung was sampled as far from the tumour as possible, at least 3 cm. This sequence originates from a human donor with non-small cell lung cancer. The V gene is TRBV4-1, the J gene TRBJ2-5, with a possible D match to TRBD2 (6 bases). The specimen sequenced was non-adjacent lung tissue. CDR3 protein: CASSLAPRGAAETQYF. CDR3 sequence (DNA): TGCGCCAGCAGCCTCGCCCCGCGGGGTGCGGCGGAGACCCAGTACTTC.